The rows below give T cell receptor beta chains drawn from one sample of a study of Ad26.COV2.S vaccination and SARS-CoV-2 variants. TCRdb's copy holds only in-frame clones and misses some; the assay was immunoSEQ multiplex PCR. The repertoire has roughly 180,000 clones, approximately 88% of them found once; the top ten carry 5% to 7%. The source was peripheral blood, collected after recovery from COVID-19. All receptors derive from a human donor who had recovered from COVID-19. The CDR3 runs from the conserved cysteine through the conserved F or W. The order of the fields is V gene, J gene, D gene, clone size, CDR3 protein, CDR3 DNA. D genes are given only for firm matches. The size of a clone is reported for some rows only, either as once, few or many, or as a class for expanded clones.

TRBV6-5	TRBJ1-1	NA	few	CASTRQGSTEAFF	TGTGCCAGCACCCGGCAGGGGAGTACTGAAGCTTTCTTT
TRBV28	TRBJ2-5	TRBD2	NA	CAGRAAGGGETQYF	TGTGCTGGACGAGCAGCGGGGGGTGGTGAGACCCAGTACTTC
TRBV5-6	TRBJ2-1	TRBD1	few	CASSFAGGSYNEQFF	TGTGCCAGCAGCTTCGCAGGGGGCTCCTACAATGAGCAGTTCTTC
TRBV6-5	TRBJ1-5	TRBD1	NA	CASSSRGNNQPQHF	TGTGCCAGCAGTTCCAGGGGGAATAACCAGCCCCAGCATTTT
TRBV30	TRBJ2-2	NA	NA	CAWKQVGELFF	TGTGCCTGGAAACAGGTCGGGGAGCTGTTTTTT
TRBV25-1	TRBJ2-5	TRBD1	NA	CASSETGDRKTQYF	TGTGCCAGCAGTGAGACAGGGGATCGGAAGACCCAGTACTTC
TRBV21-1	TRBJ1-1	NA	NA	CASSKYIGDNDTEAFF	TGTGCCAGCAGCAAATATATCGGGGATAACGACACTGAAGCTTTCTTT
TRBV5-1	TRBJ2-1	TRBD2	NA	CASTSGTGYNEQFF	TGCGCCAGCACGAGCGGGACCGGCTACAATGAGCAGTTCTTC
TRBV9	TRBJ2-1	TRBD2	NA	CASSVSGTSDNEQFF	TGTGCCAGCAGCGTAAGTGGGACTAGTGACAATGAGCAGTTCTTC
TRBV19	TRBJ2-2	NA	few	CASRFWTGELFF	TGTGCCAGTAGGTTCTGGACCGGGGAGCTGTTTTTT
TRBV29-1	TRBJ1-1	NA	few	CSVTQARGTEAFF	TGCAGCGTCACACAGGCGAGGGGCACTGAAGCTTTCTTT
TRBV11-2	TRBJ1-2	TRBD1	few	CASRRGRGYGYTF	TGTGCCAGCAGGAGGGGGCGCGGCTATGGCTACACCTTC
TRBV9	TRBJ2-7	TRBD1	NA	CASSVTGAALEQYF	TGTGCCAGCAGCGTAACAGGGGCAGCCCTCGAGCAGTACTTC
TRBV5-1	TRBJ2-1	NA	NA	CASSFGLATEQFF	TGCGCCAGCAGCTTTGGCCTAGCGACTGAGCAGTTCTTC
TRBV9	TRBJ1-1	TRBD1	once	CASSQNPGQGNTEAFF	TGTGCCAGCAGCCAAAACCCGGGACAGGGGAACACTGAAGCTTTCTTT
TRBV29-1	TRBJ2-3	NA	NA	CSSRLSDTQYF	TGCAGCTCCCGCCTTTCCGATACGCAGTATTTT
TRBV7-3	TRBJ1-6	TRBD1	NA	CASSTGQGTYNSPLHF	TGTGCCAGCAGCACGGGACAGGGCACCTATAATTCACCCCTCCACTTT
TRBV7-8	TRBJ2-7	TRBD1	NA	CASSLTGGGLSYEQYF	TGTGCCAGCAGCTTGACAGGGGGCGGGTTGTCCTACGAGCAGTACTTC
TRBV7-6	TRBJ1-6	NA	NA	CASSLEPGSNSPLHF	TGTGCCAGCAGCTTAGAGCCGGGGTCCAATTCACCCCTCCACTTT
TRBV10-2	TRBJ2-5	TRBD2	NA	CASGQTSGEETQYF	TGCGCCAGCGGTCAGACTAGCGGGGAAGAGACCCAGTACTTC
TRBV3-1/TRBV3-2	TRBJ2-7	TRBD1	NA	CASRFGQGYEQYF	TGTGCCAGCAGATTCGGACAGGGGTACGAGCAGTACTTC
TRBV3-1/TRBV3-2	TRBJ2-3	TRBD2	NA	CASSLASGGRGDTQYF	TGTGCCAGCAGCCTTGCTAGCGGGGGGCGAGGAGATACGCAGTATTTT
TRBV6-6	TRBJ1-6	NA	NA	CACLPGLSHNSPLHF	TGTGCCTGCTTACCGGGACTCAGCCATAATTCACCCCTCCACTTT
TRBV20-1	TRBJ2-7	NA	NA	CSASSSYEQYF	TGCAGTGCTAGTAGCTCCTACGAGCAGTACTTC
TRBV29-1	TRBJ1-1	NA	once	CSVVPGLDSAFF	TGCAGCGTCGTTCCAGGGTTAGACTCAGCTTTCTTT
TRBV5-6	TRBJ2-2	NA	once	CASSFGQGRNTGELFF	TGTGCCAGCAGCTTCGGGCAGGGTCGAAACACCGGGGAGCTGTTTTTT
TRBV9	TRBJ2-3	NA	NA	CASSVGAPRDTQYF	TGTGCCAGCAGCGTAGGTGCCCCGCGGGATACGCAGTATTTT
TRBV9	TRBJ1-2	TRBD1	once	CASSQGQGDGYTF	TGTGCCAGCAGCCAAGGACAGGGTGATGGCTACACCTTC
TRBV2	TRBJ2-3	NA	NA	CASSDSWGATQYF	TGTGCCAGCAGTGATAGTTGGGGGGCTACGCAGTATTTT
TRBV6-5	TRBJ2-5	NA	NA	CASSSRQVETQYF	TGTGCCAGCAGTTCCCGACAGGTGGAGACCCAGTACTTC
TRBV15	TRBJ1-2	NA	once	CATSSPGSWPLEGYTF	TGTGCCACCAGCAGCCCGGGGAGTTGGCCACTGGAAGGCTACACCTTC
TRBV6-5	TRBJ1-1	NA	NA	CASSYSEGLREAFF	TGTGCCAGCAGTTACTCTGAGGGCCTACGGGAAGCTTTCTTT
TRBV5-1	TRBJ1-6	NA	NA	CASSRVGGSYNSPLHF	TGCGCCAGCAGCCGGGTGGGGGGTTCCTATAATTCACCCCTCCACTTT
TRBV9	TRBJ2-1	NA	few	CASSVGYNEQFF	TGTGCCAGCAGCGTTGGCTACAATGAGCAGTTCTTC
TRBV27	TRBJ2-3	NA	NA	CASSLYGPTDTQYF	TGTGCCAGCAGTTTATATGGGCCCACAGATACGCAGTATTTT
TRBV10-3	TRBJ1-1	NA	NA	CAISDREMTEAFF	TGTGCCATCAGTGACAGGGAAATGACTGAAGCTTTCTTT
TRBV19	TRBJ1-1	NA	NA	CASSIGREAFF	TGTGCCAGTAGTATTGGGCGTGAAGCTTTCTTT
TRBV11-1	TRBJ2-3	NA	NA	CASSLEMNTQYF	TGTGCCAGCAGCTTAGAGATGAATACGCAGTATTTT
TRBV10-1	TRBJ2-1	TRBD1	NA	CASSEGQGEKFF	TGCGCCAGCAGTGAAGGGCAGGGGGAAAAGTTCTTC
TRBV5-1	TRBJ1-4	NA	NA	CASSLQGNEKLFF	TGCGCCAGCAGCTTACAGGGTAATGAAAAACTGTTTTTT
TRBV23-1	TRBJ1-4	TRBD1	NA	CASSVTGGEKLFF	TGCGCCAGCAGTGTTACAGGGGGCGAAAAACTGTTTTTT
TRBV23-1	TRBJ1-2	TRBD1	few	CASSQSPLGQDNNYGYTF	TGCGCCAGCAGTCAATCGCCCCTCGGACAGGACAATAACTATGGCTACACCTTC
TRBV28	TRBJ1-4	NA	NA	CASSSPGGVLDEKLFF	TGTGCCAGCAGCTCCCCCGGGGGTGTGTTGGATGAAAAACTGTTTTTT
TRBV25-1	TRBJ1-4	TRBD1	NA	CASSTWTGRTTNEKLFF	TGTGCCAGCAGTACCTGGACAGGGAGGACAACTAATGAAAAACTGTTTTTT
TRBV4-2	TRBJ1-2	NA	NA	CASSQDAGGWNYGYTF	TGTGCCAGCAGCCAAGATGCCGGGGGTTGGAACTATGGCTACACCTTC
TRBV14	TRBJ1-6	TRBD1	NA	CASSLRDSNNSPLHF	TGTGCCAGCAGCCTCCGGGACAGTAATAATTCACCCCTCCACTTT
TRBV2	TRBJ1-2	NA	NA	CASRGLRVTNYGYTF	TGTGCCAGCAGGGGATTAAGGGTAACGAACTATGGCTACACCTTC
TRBV2	TRBJ1-1	TRBD1	NA	CASRAGQQNTEAFF	TGTGCCAGCAGGGCGGGACAGCAGAACACTGAAGCTTTCTTT
TRBV14	TRBJ2-1	NA	once	CASSEVGAYNEQFF	TGTGCCAGCAGCGAGGTTGGTGCCTACAATGAGCAGTTCTTC
TRBV10-3	TRBJ1-1	NA	NA	CAIMAEMNTEAFF	TGTGCCATCATGGCGGAAATGAACACTGAAGCTTTCTTT
TRBV29-1	TRBJ2-1	TRBD2	NA	CSAGTSGSSLGEQFF	TGCAGCGCCGGGACTAGCGGGAGTTCATTGGGTGAGCAGTTCTTC
TRBV12-2	TRBJ1-5	NA	NA	CASRLVIRVVNQPQHF	TGTGCAAGTCGCTTAGTTATCCGGGTCGTTAATCAGCCCCAGCATTTT